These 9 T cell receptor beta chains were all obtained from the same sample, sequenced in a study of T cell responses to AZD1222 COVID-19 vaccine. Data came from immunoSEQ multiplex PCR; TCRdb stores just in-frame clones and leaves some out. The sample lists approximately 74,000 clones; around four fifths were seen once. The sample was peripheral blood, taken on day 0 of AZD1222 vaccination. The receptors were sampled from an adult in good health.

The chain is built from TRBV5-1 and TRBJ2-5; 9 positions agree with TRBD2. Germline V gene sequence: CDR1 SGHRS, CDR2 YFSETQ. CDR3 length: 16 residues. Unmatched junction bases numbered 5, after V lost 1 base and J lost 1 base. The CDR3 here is CASSLLPSGVQETQYF. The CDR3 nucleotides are TGCGCCAGCAGCTTGTTGCCTAGCGGGGTCCAAGAGACCCAGTACTTC. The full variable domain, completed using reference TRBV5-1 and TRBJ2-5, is KAGVTQTPRYLIKTRGQQVTLSCSPISGHRSVSWYQQTPGQGLQFLFEYFSETQRNKGNFPGRFSGRQFSNSRSEMNVSTLELGDSALYLCASSLLPSGVQETQYFGPGTRLLVL.

This CDR3 reads CASSQDMRETLHF. As DNA, the CDR3 is TGTGCCAGCAGCCAAGACATGAGGGAAACCCTCCACTTT. V is TRBV14 and J is TRBJ1-6, with unresolved D. CDR1 SGHDN and CDR2 FVKESK come from the germline V gene. V lost 0 bases, J lost 14 bases, and 11 bases lay in between. This CDR3 region has 13 residues.

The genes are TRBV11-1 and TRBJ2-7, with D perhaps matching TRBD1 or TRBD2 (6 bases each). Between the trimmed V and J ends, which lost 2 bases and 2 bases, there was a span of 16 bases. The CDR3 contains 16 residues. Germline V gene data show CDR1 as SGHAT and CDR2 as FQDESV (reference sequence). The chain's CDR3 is CASSLWRGDTTYEQYF. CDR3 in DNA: TGTGCCAGCAGCTTATGGAGGGGGGACACCACCTACGAGCAGTACTTC.

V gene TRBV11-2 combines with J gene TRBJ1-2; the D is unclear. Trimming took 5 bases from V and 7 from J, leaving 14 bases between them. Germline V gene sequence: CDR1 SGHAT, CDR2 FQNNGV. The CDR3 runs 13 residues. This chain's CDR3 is CASSPSAAFGYTF. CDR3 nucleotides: TGTGCCAGCAGCCCAAGCGCGGCTTTTGGCTACACCTTC.

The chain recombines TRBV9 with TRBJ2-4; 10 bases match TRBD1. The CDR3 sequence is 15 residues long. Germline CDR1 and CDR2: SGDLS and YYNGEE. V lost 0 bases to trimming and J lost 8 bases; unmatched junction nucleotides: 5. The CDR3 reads CASSVGGQGMDIQYF. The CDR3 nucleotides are TGTGCCAGCAGCGTAGGGGGACAGGGGATGGACATTCAGTACTTC. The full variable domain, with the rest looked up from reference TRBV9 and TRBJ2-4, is DSGVTQTPKHLITATGQRVTLRCSPRSGDLSVYWYQQSLDQGLQFLIQYYNGEERAKGNILERFSAQQFPDLHSELNLSSLELGDSALYFCASSVGGQGMDIQYFGAGTRLSVL.

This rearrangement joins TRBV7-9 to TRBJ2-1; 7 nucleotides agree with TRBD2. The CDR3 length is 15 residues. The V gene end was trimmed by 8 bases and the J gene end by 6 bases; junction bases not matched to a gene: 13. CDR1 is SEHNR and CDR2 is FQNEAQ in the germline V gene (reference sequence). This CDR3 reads CASAPSRGLSNEQFF. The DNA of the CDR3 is TGTGCCAGCGCCCCGAGTAGGGGACTATCCAATGAGCAGTTCTTC. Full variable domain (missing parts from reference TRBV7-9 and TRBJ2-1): DTGVSQNPRHKITKRGQNVTFRCDPISEHNRLYWYRQTLGQGPEFLTYFQNEAQLEKSRLLSDRFSAERPKGSFSTLEIQRTEQGDSAMYLCASAPSRGLSNEQFFGPGTRLTVL.

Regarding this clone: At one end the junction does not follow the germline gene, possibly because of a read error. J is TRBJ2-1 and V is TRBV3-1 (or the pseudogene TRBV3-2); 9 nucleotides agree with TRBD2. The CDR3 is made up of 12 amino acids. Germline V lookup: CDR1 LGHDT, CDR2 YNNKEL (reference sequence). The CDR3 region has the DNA TGTGCCAGCAGCTCCAGGGCGGGAGGGCCACTCTTC. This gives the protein CASSSRAGGPLF.

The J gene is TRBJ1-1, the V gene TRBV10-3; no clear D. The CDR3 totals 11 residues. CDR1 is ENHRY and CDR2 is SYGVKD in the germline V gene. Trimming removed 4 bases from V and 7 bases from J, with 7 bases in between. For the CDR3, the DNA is TGTGCCATCAGTGGCGGTTATGAAGCTTTCTTT. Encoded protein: CAISGGYEAFF.

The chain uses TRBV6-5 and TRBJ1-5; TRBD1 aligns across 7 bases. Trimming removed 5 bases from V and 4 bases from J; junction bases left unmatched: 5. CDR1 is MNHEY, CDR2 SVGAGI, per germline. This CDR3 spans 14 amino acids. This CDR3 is CASSNRDRNQPQHF. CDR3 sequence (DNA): TGTGCCAGCAGTAACCGGGACAGAAATCAGCCCCAGCATTTT.